These 2 T cell receptor beta chains came from one sample sequenced in a study of blood T cells in healthy people across ages. The use of a sample-barcoded 5' primer and a J-beta primer mix characterized a second PCR of roughly 7 to 12 cycles. TCRdb processed the 5' RACE reads anew with MiXCR; each CDR3 protein has one entry. The table has 700,000 to 1,000,000 distinct CDR3 sequences, around 42% seen once. Sequencing was performed on blood. The receptor set was obtained from a man aged 55 to 70 in good health.

This clonotype was seen just once. No conserved phenylalanine or tryptophan is present at the end of the CDR3, so a read error is the likely explanation. This rearrangement joins TRBV18 to TRBJ2-1; TRBD2 agrees at 10 bases. The CDR3 sequence is 16 residues long. CDR1 and CDR2 (germline): KGHSH, LQKENI. V was clipped by 8 bases and J by 6 bases; unmatched bases: 13. CDR3 region: CASHRVSGRVGNEQFL. CDR3 coding DNA: TGTGCCAGCCACCGAGTCAGCGGGAGGGTAGGCAATGAGCAGTTCCTC.

A few counts support this clonotype. The chain combines TRBV4-3 with TRBJ2-1; the D is unclear. Germline-derived CDR1 and CDR2 are LGHNA and YSLEER. The CDR3 loop spans 16 amino acids. Trimming stripped 1 base from V and 0 bases from J, with 10 bases between. CDR3 residues: CASSQGASRSYNEQFF. For the CDR3, the DNA is TGCGCCAGCAGCCAAGGTGCTAGTCGCTCCTACAATGAGCAGTTCTTC.